This note documents a single T cell receptor (beta chain) sequence. This specimen comes from a study of blood T cell repertoires in COVID-19. Study information: Sites in the United States, Italy and Spain provided acute and convalescent COVID-19 samples. The analysed material was cDNA or gDNA that came from T cells, B-cell-depleted T cells, or PBMCs.

Original methodology: Estimation of nucleated cell counts relied on the amplification of reference gene primers. Sequencing was performed with immunoSEQ multiplex PCR; in TCRdb, only in-frame clones are kept and a portion is missing. Clonal size and the V and J genes are those of that table, whereas D and trimming came from the DNA. The data contain roughly 55,000 clones, roughly three quarters of them singletons. The CDR3 has 15 residues. Germline V gene sequence: CDR1 MNHEY, CDR2 SVGAGI. Trimming stripped 2 bases from V and 10 bases from J, with 17 bases between. This receptor was taken from a human donor with active or convalescent COVID-19. The donor label of this sample is uncertain. What was sequenced was peripheral blood. The chain joins TRBV6-5 to TRBJ1-4, with D tentatively TRBD1 (6 bases). CDR3 sequence (DNA): TGTGCCAGCAGTTACCTAAAGAAACAGGGCGGAAAACTGTTTTTT. It codes for CASSYLKKQGGKLFF.